The present entry profiles one TCR beta chain with its context. The data derive from a study of T cell responses to AZD1222 COVID-19 vaccine. Unmatched junction bases numbered 2, after V lost 0 bases and J lost 4 bases. The CDR3 runs 14 residues. Germline V CDR1 and CDR2: PRHDT, FYEKMQ (reference sequence). Clones were read by immunoSEQ multiplex PCR, and TCRdb kept only the in-frame ones, dropping some. Among approximately 100,000 clones listed, 91% were seen once. The sequence was obtained from an adult in good health. This sample comprised peripheral blood, obtained on day 0 of AZD1222 vaccination. The chain has TRBV13 and TRBJ2-7, with 8 nucleotides matching TRBD1. The DNA for the CDR3 is TGTGCCAGCAGCTTAGGGCGACAGGGGTACGAGCAGTACTTC. The encoded protein is CASSLGRQGYEQYF.